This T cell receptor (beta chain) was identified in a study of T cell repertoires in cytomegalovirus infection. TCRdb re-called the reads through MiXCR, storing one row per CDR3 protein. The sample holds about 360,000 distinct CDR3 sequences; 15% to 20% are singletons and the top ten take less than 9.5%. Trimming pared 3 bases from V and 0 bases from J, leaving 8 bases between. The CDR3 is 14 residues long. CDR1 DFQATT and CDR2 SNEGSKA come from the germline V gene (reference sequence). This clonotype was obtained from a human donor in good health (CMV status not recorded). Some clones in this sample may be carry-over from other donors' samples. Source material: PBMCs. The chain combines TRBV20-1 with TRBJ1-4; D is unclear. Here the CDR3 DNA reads TGCAGTGCTAGCGACGGTGCAACTAATGAAAAACTGTTTTTT. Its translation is CSASDGATNEKLFF.